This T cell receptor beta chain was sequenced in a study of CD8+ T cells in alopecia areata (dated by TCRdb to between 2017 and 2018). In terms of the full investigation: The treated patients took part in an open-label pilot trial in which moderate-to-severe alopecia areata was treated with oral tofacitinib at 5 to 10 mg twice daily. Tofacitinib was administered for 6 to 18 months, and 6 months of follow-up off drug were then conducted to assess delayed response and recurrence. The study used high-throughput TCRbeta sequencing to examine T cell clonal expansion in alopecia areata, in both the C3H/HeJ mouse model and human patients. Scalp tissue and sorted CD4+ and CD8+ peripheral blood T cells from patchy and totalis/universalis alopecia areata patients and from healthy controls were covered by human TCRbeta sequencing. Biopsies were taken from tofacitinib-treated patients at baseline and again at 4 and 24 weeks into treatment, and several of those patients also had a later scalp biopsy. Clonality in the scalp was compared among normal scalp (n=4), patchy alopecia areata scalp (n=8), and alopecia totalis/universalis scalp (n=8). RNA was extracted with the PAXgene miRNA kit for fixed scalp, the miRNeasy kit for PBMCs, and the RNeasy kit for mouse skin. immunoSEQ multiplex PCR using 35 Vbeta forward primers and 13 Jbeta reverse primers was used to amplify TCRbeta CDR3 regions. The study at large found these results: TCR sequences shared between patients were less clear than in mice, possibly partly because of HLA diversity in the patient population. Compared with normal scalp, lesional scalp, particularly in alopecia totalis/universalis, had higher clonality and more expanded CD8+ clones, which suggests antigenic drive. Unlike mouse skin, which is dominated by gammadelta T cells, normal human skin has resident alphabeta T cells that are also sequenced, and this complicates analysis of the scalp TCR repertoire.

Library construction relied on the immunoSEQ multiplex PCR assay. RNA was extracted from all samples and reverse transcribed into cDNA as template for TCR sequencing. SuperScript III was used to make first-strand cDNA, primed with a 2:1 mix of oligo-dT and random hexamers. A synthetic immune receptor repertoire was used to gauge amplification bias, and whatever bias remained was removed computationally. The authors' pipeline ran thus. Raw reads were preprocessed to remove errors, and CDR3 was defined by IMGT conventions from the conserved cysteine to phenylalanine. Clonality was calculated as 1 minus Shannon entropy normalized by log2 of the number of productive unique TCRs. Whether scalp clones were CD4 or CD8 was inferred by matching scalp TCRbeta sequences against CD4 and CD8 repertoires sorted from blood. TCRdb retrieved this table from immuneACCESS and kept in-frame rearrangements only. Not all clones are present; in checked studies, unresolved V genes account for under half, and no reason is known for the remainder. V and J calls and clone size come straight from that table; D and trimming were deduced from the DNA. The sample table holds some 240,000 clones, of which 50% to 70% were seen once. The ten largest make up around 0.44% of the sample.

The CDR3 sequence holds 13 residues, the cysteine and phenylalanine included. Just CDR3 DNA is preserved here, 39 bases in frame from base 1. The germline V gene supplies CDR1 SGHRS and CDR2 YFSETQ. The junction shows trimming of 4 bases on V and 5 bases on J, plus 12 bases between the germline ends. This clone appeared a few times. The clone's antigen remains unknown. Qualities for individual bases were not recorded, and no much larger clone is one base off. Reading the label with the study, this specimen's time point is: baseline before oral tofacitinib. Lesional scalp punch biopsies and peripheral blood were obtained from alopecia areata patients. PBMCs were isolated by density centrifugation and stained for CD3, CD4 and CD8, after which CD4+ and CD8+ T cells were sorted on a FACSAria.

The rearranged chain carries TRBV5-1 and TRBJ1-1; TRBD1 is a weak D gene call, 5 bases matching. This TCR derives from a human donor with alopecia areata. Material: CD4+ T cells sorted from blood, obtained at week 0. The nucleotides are TGCGCCAGCAGCGCGGCCGGGGGAACTGAAGCTTTCTTT. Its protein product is CASSAAGGTEAFF.